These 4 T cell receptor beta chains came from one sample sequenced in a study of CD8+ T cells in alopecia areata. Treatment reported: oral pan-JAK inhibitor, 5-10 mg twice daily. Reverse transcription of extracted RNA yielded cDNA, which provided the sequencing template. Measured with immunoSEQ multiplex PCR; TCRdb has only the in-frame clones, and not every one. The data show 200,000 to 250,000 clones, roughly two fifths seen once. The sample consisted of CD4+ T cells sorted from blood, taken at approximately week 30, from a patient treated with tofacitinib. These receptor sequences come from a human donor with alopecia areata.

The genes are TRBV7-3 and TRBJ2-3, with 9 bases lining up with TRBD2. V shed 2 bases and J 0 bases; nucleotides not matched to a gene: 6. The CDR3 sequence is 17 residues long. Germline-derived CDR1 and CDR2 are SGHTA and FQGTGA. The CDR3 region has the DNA TGTGCCAGCAGCTTAGGGCTAGCGGGGACTAGCACAGATACGCAGTATTTT. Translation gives CASSLGLAGTSTDTQYF.

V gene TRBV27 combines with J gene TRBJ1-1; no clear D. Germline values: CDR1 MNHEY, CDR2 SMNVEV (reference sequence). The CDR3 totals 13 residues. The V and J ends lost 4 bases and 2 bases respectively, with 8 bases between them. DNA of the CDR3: TGTGCCAGCAGTTCCCCTACAAACACTGAAGCTTTCTTT. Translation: CASSSPTNTEAFF.

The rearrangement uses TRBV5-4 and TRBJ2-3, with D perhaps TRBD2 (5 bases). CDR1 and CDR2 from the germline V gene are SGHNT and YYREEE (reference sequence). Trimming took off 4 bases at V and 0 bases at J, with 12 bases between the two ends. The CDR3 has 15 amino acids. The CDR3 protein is CASSRAEISTDTQYF. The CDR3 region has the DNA TGTGCCAGCAGCCGAGCGGAGATTAGCACAGATACGCAGTATTTT.

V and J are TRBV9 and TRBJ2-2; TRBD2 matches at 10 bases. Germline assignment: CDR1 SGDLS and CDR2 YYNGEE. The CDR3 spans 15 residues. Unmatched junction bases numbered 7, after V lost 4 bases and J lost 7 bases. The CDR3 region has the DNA TGTGCCAGCAGCCCGGGACTAGCGAGGAACGGGGAGCTGTTTTTT. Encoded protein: CASSPGLARNGELFF. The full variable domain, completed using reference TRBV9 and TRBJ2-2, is DSGVTQTPKHLITATGQRVTLRCSPRSGDLSVYWYQQSLDQGLQFLIQYYNGEERAKGNILERFSAQQFPDLHSELNLSSLELGDSALYFCASSPGLARNGELFFGEGSRLTVL.